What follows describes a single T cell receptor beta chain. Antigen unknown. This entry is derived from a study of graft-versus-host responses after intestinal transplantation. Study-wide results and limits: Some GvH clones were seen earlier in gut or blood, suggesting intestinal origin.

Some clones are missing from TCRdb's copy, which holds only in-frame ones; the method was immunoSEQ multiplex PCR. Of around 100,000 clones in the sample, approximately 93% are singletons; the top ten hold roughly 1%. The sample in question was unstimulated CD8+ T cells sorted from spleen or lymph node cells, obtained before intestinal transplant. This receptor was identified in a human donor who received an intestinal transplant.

This CDR3 reads CASSEDPGHRNTEAFF. The CDR3 DNA follows: TGTGCCAGCAGTGAAGACCCGGGACACCGGAACACTGAAGCTTTCTTT. V is TRBV2 and J is TRBJ1-1; possibly TRBD1 for D (6 bases). The CDR3 runs to 16 residues. Germline V CDR1 and CDR2: SNHLY, FYNNEI. V shed 1 base and J shed 1 base, with 13 bases lying between them.